This TCR beta chain came from a study of blood T cell repertoires in COVID-19 (dated by TCRdb to the early 2020s). For context, the study as a whole: The collaborator samples originated in the United States, Italy and Spain and spanned the acute and convalescent phases of COVID-19. The prospective study material was composed of cDNA or gDNA derived from T cells, B-cell-depleted T cells, or PBMCs. The repertoires were released in a freely available public database meant as a resource for research on the immune response to SARS-CoV-2. Where available, HLA class I and class II types were taken from metadata supplied by the sample provider and were not determined by assay-based typing. Deeply sampled blood TCRbeta repertoires from subjects exposed to, actively infected with, or recovered from COVID-19 were included in the dataset. The samples were drawn from two sources: the first 160 participants of the ongoing ImmuneRACE study, and fewer than 1,500 subjects contributed by 6 global collaborators. Sample metadata almost always included a de-identified subject ID, COVID-19 status, age in years and sex. Summary of the overall study and its limitations: Clinical and demographic metadata were provided uncurated, with the amount varying by source and participant.

The CDR3 sequence holds 15 residues, the cysteine and phenylalanine included. Only CDR3 DNA is held: 45 bases, read in frame from base 1. According to the germline V gene, CDR1 reads MDHEN and CDR2 reads SYDVKM. The immunoSEQ Assay, a bias-controlled multiplex PCR, was used to amplify TCRbeta CDR3 regions from genomic DNA. The study's own analysis went as follows. Nucleated cell counts per sample were estimated from amplification of reference gene primers within the assay. Sequence reads were collapsed and filtered to measure the absolute abundance of every unique TCRbeta CDR3 rearrangement. For each sample, productive Simpson clonality was calculated by taking the square root of Simpson's diversity index across productive rearrangements. The table comes from immuneACCESS by way of TCRdb, which keeps in-frame sequences with V and J called. Part of the clones is missing from these tables; in studies checked, under half for an unresolved V gene and the rest for unknown reasons. The D gene and trimming were derived from the DNA, and the V and J assignments and clone size from that table. Counted in this sample were roughly 140,000 clones; about 80% of them appeared once. About 8% of the sample comes from the top ten.

Collaborating institutions collected whole blood in K2EDTA tubes following their own protocols. For TCRbeta analysis, collaborator samples were shipped as frozen whole blood, as isolated PBMCs, or as DNA extracted from either sample type. A word on this clone: It has no known antigen specificity. One end of the junction varies from germline; a read error may be responsible.

The sample comprised peripheral blood. The sequence was obtained from a human donor in a cohort sampled during active COVID-19. The chain links TRBV28 with TRBJ2-1; 8 bases in the middle match TRBD2. The CDR3 region has the sequence CASSRGGAQNNERFF. The nucleotide sequence reads TGTGCCAGCAGCCGGGGGGGGGCACAGAACAATGAGCGGTTCTTC.